Following are 10 T cell receptor beta chains from one sample sequenced in a study of blood T cell repertoires in COVID-19. Sequencing was performed with immunoSEQ multiplex PCR; in TCRdb, only in-frame clones are kept and a portion is missing. This table holds under 150,000 clones, approximately 83% found once. The sample taken for sequencing was peripheral blood. Receptors originate from a middle-aged man with active or convalescent COVID-19.

The chain links TRBV7-2 to TRBJ2-5, with 8 bases that match TRBD2. CDR3 length: 18 amino acids. Germline trimming cut 2 bases from V and 3 bases from J; bases unmatched to any gene: 14. Germline V CDR1 and CDR2: SGHTA, FQGNSA. The DNA of the CDR3 is TGTGCCAGCAGCTTACTGGCCGGCCTTGCGGGGGGCAAAGAGACCCAGTACTTC. Residues: CASSLLAGLAGGKETQYF.

The chain combines TRBV19 with TRBJ1-6, with 9 bases matching TRBD1. Trimming cost V 5 bases and J 5 bases; bases outside gene matches: 7. The CDR3 is 16 amino acids. Germline V gene data show CDR1 as LNHDA and CDR2 as SQIVND (reference sequence). CDR3 sequence: CASSFRWDRDNSPLHF. DNA of the CDR3: TGTGCCAGTAGTTTCAGGTGGGACAGGGATAATTCACCCCTCCACTTT. Full variable domain (missing parts from reference TRBV19 and TRBJ1-6): DGGITQSPKYLFRKEGQNVTLSCEQNLNHDAMYWYRQDPGQGLRLIYYSQIVNDFQKGDIAEGYSVSREKKESFPLTVTSAQKNPTAFYLCASSFRWDRDNSPLHFGNGTRLTVT.

The V call is TRBV7-9, the J call TRBJ2-2; D not certain. The CDR3 loop spans 12 amino acids. The V end lost 0 bases, the J end lost 15 bases, and 11 bases lay between the germline ends. The germline gives CDR1 SEHNR, CDR2 FQNEAQ (reference sequence). DNA of the CDR3: TGTGCCAGCAGCTTAGCGCCCTCGAGCATGTTTTTT. Translation gives CASSLAPSSMFF.

This chain connects TRBV18 to TRBJ1-6; no clear D gene. V was pared by 1 base and J by 9 bases, with 13 bases between. Germline CDR1 is KGHSH and CDR2 is LQKENI. This CDR3 spans 15 amino acids. The CDR3 spells CASSPQEGEGSPLHF. CDR3 bases: TGTGCCAGCTCACCACAAGAGGGTGAGGGTTCACCCCTCCACTTT.

The chain recombines TRBV7-3 with TRBJ1-6; TRBD1 aligns across 7 bases. J lost 6 bases, V lost 3 bases, and 5 bases had no gene match. The CDR3 is 15 amino acids. CDR1 and CDR2 from the germline V gene are SGHTA and FQGTGA. The CDR3 loop is CASSFSRDSNSPLHF. CDR3 DNA: TGTGCCAGCAGCTTTAGCCGGGACAGTAATTCACCCCTCCACTTT.

J is TRBJ2-3 and V is TRBV7-3; TRBD2 matches 14 bases. V shed 3 bases and J 6 bases; nucleotides not matched to a gene: 11. The CDR3 runs to 18 residues. Germline V gene data show CDR1 as SGHTA and CDR2 as FQGTGA. The CDR3 loop is CASSFSGGTSGRLDTQYF. As DNA, the CDR3 is TGTGCCAGCAGCTTTTCAGGGGGGACTAGCGGGAGATTGGATACGCAGTATTTT.

This chain links TRBV10-1 with TRBJ2-5; TRBD2 matches at 15 bases. Germline values: CDR1 WNHNN, CDR2 SYGVQD (reference sequence). Trimming took 10 bases from V and 5 from J; bases not matched to a gene: 17. There are 18 residues in the CDR3. The CDR3 bases are TGCGCCATCGCCGGACCGGGACTAGCGGGGGGAGCGTCTGAGACCCAGTACTTC. Translation gives CAIAGPGLAGGASETQYF.

Only one count was recorded for this clone. This sequence joins TRBV7-3 and TRBJ2-7; D is perhaps TRBD1 (5 bases). Looked up from germline, CDR1 is SGHTA and CDR2 is FQGTGA. The CDR3 consists of 13 residues. V gave up 5 bases and J gave up 3 bases, with 11 bases separating them. CDR3 DNA sequence: TGTGCCAGCAGCGTCGACAGAAACTACGAGCAGTACTTC. Its protein product is CASSVDRNYEQYF.

The genes are TRBV19 and TRBJ2-3; 11 nucleotides match TRBD1. The CDR3 is made up of 16 amino acids. After removal of 3 bases from V and 5 bases from J, the junction contained 7 bases not matched to a gene. The germline V gene encodes CDR1 LNHDA and CDR2 SQIVND (reference sequence). The CDR3 nucleotides read TGTGCCAGTAGTATCTCAGGACAGGGGGCAATAGATACGCAGTATTTT. Protein: CASSISGQGAIDTQYF.

In its sample, this clone was seen once. The genes are TRBV10-2 and TRBJ2-2; 9 bases map to TRBD2. Per the germline V gene, CDR1 is WSHSY and CDR2 is SAAADI. This CDR3 comprises 14 residues. The trim removed 8 bases at V and 3 bases at J, leaving 4 bases unmatched. The CDR3 coding sequence is TGCGCCAGCGGGGCGGGGGGGTACACCGGGGAGCTGTTTTTT. It codes for CASGAGGYTGELFF.